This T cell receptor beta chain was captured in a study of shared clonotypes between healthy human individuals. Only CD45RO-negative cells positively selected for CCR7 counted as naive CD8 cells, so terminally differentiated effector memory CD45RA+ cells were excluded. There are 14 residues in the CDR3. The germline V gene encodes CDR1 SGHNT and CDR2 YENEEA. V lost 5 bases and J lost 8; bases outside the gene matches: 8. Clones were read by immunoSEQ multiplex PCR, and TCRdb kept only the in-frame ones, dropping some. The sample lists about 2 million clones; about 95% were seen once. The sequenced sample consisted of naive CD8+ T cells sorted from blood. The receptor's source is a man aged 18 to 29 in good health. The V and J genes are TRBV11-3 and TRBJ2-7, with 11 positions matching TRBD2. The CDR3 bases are TGTGCCAGCAGCCCGGGACTAGCGGACAGGAAGCAGTACTTC. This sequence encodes CASSPGLADRKQYF.